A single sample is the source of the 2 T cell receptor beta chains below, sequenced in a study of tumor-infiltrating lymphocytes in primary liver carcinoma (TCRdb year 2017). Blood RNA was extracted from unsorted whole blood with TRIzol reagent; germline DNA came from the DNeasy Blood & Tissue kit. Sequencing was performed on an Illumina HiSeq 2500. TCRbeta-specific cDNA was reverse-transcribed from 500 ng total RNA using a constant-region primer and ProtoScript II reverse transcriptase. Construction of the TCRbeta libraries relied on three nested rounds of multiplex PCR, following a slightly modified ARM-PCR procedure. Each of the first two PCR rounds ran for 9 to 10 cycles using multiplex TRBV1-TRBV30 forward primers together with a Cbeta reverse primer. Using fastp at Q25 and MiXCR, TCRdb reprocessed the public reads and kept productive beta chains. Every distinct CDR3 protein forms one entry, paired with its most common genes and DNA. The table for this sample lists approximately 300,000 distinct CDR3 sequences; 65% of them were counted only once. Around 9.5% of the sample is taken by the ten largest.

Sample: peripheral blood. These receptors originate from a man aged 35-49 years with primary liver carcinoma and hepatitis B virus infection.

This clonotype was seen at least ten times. The CDR3 region is CASSPSGLGEPQHF. The CDR3 DNA reads as TGTGCCAGCAGCCCTAGTGGCTTGGGGGAGCCCCAGCATTTT. The V call is TRBV7-9, the J call TRBJ1-5, with a weak D call TRBD1 (5 bases). The CDR3 runs 14 residues. Germline assignment: CDR1 SEHNR and CDR2 FQNEAQ (reference sequence). Between the trimmed V and J ends, which lost 5 bases and 8 bases, there was a span of 16 bases.

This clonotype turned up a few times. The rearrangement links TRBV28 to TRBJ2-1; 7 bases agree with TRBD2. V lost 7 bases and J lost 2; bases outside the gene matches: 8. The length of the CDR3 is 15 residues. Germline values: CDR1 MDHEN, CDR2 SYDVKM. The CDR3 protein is CASMGGGSPYNEQFF. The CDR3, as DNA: TGTGCCAGCATGGGGGGAGGGAGTCCCTACAATGAGCAGTTCTTC.